Below, one T cell receptor (beta chain) is given with its context. The method was immunoSEQ multiplex PCR; TCRdb's version includes in-frame clones alone and lacks a portion of them. The sample carries 85,000 to 130,000 clones, around 80% recorded once. This entry is derived from a study of blood T cell repertoires in COVID-19. Overall study: T cells, B-cell-depleted T cells, or PBMCs provided the cDNA or gDNA that served as material.

Germline CDR1 LGHNA, CDR2 YNFKEQ. Losses at the gene ends were 1 base for V and 3 bases for J; bases not matched to a gene: 4. The CDR3 runs to 15 residues. Sequencing was performed on peripheral blood. This chain joins TRBV4-2 and TRBJ2-7; 9 nucleotides line up with TRBD2. The sequence came from a man older than 75 with COVID-19, enrolled during active disease. The CDR3 protein is CASSQAPTSGYEQYF. CDR3 DNA: TGTGCCAGCAGCCAAGCCCCGACTAGCGGCTACGAGCAGTACTTC.